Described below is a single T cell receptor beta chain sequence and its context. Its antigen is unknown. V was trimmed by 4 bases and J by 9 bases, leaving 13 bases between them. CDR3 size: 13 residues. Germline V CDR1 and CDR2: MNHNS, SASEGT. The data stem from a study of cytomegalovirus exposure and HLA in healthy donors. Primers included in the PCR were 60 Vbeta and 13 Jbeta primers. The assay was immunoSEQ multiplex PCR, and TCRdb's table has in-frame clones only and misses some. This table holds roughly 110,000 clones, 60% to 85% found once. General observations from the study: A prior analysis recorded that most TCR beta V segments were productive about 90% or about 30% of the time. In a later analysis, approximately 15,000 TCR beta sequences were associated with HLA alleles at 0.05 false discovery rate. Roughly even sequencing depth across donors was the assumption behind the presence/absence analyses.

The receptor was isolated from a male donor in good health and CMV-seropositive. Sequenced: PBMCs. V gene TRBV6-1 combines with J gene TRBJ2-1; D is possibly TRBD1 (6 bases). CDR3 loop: CASSGTTTGEQFF. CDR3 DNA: TGTGCCAGCAGTGGGACCACGACAGGTGAGCAGTTCTTC.